These 2 T cell receptor beta chains came from one sample sequenced in a study of T-cell reconstitution after alpha-beta-depleted transplantation in children. The authors prepared the TCRbeta library with unique molecular identifiers. TCRdb fed the PCR reads into MiXCR, producing one record per CDR3 protein. The profile covers about 280,000 distinct CDR3 sequences, with 9.5% to 13% appearing a single time and 23% taken by the ten largest. The sample in question was peripheral blood, obtained 180 days after TCRalphabeta/CD19-depleted stem cell transplant. The receptors come from a male patient aged 2-15 years who had a stem cell transplant for chronic granulomatous disease, so the T cells may come from the graft donor.

This clonotype has at least ten counts. The rearrangement joins TRBV20-1 to TRBJ1-3, with TRBD1 matching over 8 bases. Germline-derived CDR1 and CDR2 are DFQATT and SNEGSKA (reference sequence). The CDR3 sequence is 13 residues long. V lost 4 bases, J lost 2 bases, and 1 base stayed unmatched. In nucleotides, the CDR3 is TGCAGTGCTACGACAGGGGCTGGAAACACCATATATTTT. Translation gives CSATTGAGNTIYF.

This clonotype was detected many times. The chain has TRBV20-1 and TRBJ1-1; a possible D gene is TRBD1 (5 bases). Germline lookup yields CDR1 DFQATT and CDR2 SNEGSKA (reference sequence). V was trimmed by 1 base and J by 3 bases, leaving 12 bases between them. This CDR3 contains 14 residues. Here the CDR3 reads CSARADRGDTEAFF. CDR3 in DNA: TGCAGTGCTAGAGCTGATCGAGGGGACACTGAAGCTTTCTTT.